This TCR beta chain came from a study of T cells in tuberculosis (dated by TCRdb to the late 2010s). Background for the entire study: To characterize T cells specific for the mycobacterial lipid antigen glucose monomycolate (GMM), the study used CD1B tetramers together with high-throughput TCR immunosequencing. IGRA-negative adolescents, IGRA-positive adolescents with latent tuberculosis and adults with active tuberculosis, nine to ten per group, were compared in a South African clinical cohort.

At study entry, adolescents were screened for latent tuberculosis infection using a tuberculin skin test and the QuantiFERON-TB GOLD In-Tube IGRA. Unsorted cryopreserved PBMC were immunosequenced, covering on average roughly 100,000 T cells per clinical donor. Eleven high schools in the Worcester region of the Western Cape, South Africa, served as enrollment sites for adolescents aged 12 to 18 years. Around 10 M. tuberculosis-infected adolescents and approximately ten uninfected adolescents were selected, with the two groups matched for age and sex. PBMC from adolescents were isolated by density centrifugation from freshly drawn heparinized blood and were then cryopreserved. TCR libraries were generated with the immunoSEQ multiplex PCR assay, using TCR-beta and/or TCR-alpha/delta assays for each sample. The amplified TCR libraries were sequenced using the Illumina high-throughput platform. The source study handled its data this way. Clustering and dimensionality reduction relied on pairwise TCRdist distances among GMM-specific receptors from T cells that were either sorted ex vivo or expanded in vitro. Each clinical repertoire was scored by mean NN-distance, the average TCRdist to the nearest 10% of tetramer-positive reference sequences. To compute GEM TCR motif frequency, the fraction of unique TCRs matching known GEM sequences by V/J usage and CDR3 length was calculated. Active tuberculosis was classified by linear discriminant analysis with leave-one-out cross-validation, implemented in scikit-learn. Held by TCRdb, this immuneACCESS table contains in-frame sequences only and omits some clones. Under half of the omission traces to an unresolved V gene where checked; the cause of the rest is unknown. V and J calls and clone size are those listed in that table; D and trimming were worked out from the DNA. In this sample the table shows about 33,000 clones, less than 95% of which occur a single time. 7.7% of the sample is held by the ten biggest clonotypes.

Results the study describes overall, beyond this receptor: The smaller NN-distances were partly driven by shorter CDR3-alpha lengths in active tuberculosis patients, and the difference for TCR-beta did not reach statistical significance. Smaller mean NN-distances to GMM-specific TCRs were observed in active tuberculosis TCR-alpha repertoires than in IGRA-negative controls, suggesting clonal expansion of GMM-specific TCRs. A classifier using the diverse GMM-specific repertoire reached roughly 89% accuracy (AUROC roughly 0.9), compared with more than 55% accuracy using GEM motif frequencies. Which clinical samples got chosen depended on the availability of cryopreserved specimens, and the active tuberculosis cases were adults, whereas the controls were adolescents.

Details on this clone: Its antigen remains unidentified. No qualities accompany the bases; no much larger clone lies one base away.

Sequences GTSNPN (CDR1) and SVGIG (CDR2) are obtained from the germline V gene (reference sequence). The cysteine opens and the phenylalanine closes a CDR3 of 11 amino acids. Only the CDR3 region is kept as DNA, spanning 33 bases read in frame from base 1. Cut back by 8 bases and 3 bases, the V and J ends lie 8 bases apart. The chain is encoded by TRBV30 joined to TRBJ2-1, with the D gene too uncertain to name. This TCR came from a donor between 10 and 35 years old with latent tuberculosis or without tuberculosis infection. Some clones in this sample may be carry-over from other donors' samples. Sample: PBMCs. DNA sequence: TGTGCCCGCGCCGTCTACAATGAGCAGTTCTTC. It is translated as CARAVYNEQFF.